The T cell receptor beta chain under discussion was sequenced for a study of cytomegalovirus exposure and HLA in healthy donors. Primers: 60 Vbeta forward and 13 Jbeta reverse. Measured with immunoSEQ multiplex PCR; TCRdb has only the in-frame clones, and not every one. The sample consists of 200,000 to 250,000 clones, around 80% of them appearing once. Germline CDR1 is KGHSH and CDR2 is LQKENI. The CDR3 is made up of 13 amino acids. V lost 3 bases and J lost 3; bases outside the gene matches: 1. J is TRBJ1-2 and V is TRBV18; TRBD1 agrees at 7 bases. Sequenced material: PBMCs. The clonotype was recovered from a man aged 50 or older in good health and CMV-seronegative. DNA for the CDR3: TGTGCCAGCTCACCCGGGACAGACTATGGCTACACCTTC. Residues: CASSPGTDYGYTF.